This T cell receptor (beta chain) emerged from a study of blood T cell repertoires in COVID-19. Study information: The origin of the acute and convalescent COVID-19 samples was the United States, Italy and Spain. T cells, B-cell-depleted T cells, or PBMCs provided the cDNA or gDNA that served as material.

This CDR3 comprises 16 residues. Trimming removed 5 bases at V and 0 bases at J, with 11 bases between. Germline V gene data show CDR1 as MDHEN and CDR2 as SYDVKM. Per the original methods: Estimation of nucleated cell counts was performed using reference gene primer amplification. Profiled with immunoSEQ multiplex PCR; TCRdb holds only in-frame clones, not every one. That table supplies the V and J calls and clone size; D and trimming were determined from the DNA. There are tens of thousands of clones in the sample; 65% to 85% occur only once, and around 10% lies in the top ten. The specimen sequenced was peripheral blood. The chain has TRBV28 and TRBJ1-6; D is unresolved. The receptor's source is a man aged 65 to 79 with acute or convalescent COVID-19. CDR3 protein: CASSPLSGSYNSPLHF. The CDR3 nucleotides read TGTGCCAGCAGTCCCCTCTCAGGCTCCTATAATTCACCCCTCCACTTT.